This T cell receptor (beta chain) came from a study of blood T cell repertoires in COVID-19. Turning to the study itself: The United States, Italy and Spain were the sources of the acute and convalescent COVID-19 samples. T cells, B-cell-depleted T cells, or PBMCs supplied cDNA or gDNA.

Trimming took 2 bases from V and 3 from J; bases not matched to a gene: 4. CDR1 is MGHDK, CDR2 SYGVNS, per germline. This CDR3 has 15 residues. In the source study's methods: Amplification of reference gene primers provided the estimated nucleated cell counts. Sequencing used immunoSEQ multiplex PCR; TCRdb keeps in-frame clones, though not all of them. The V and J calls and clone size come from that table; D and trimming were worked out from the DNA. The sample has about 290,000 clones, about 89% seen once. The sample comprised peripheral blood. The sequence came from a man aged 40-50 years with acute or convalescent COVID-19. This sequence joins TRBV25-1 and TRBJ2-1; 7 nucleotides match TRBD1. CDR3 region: CASSERQGFYNEQFF. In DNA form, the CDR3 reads TGTGCCAGCAGTGAAAGACAGGGCTTCTACAATGAGCAGTTCTTC. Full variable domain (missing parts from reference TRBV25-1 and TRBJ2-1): EADIYQTPRYLVIGTGKKITLECSQTMGHDKMYWYQQDPGMELHLIHYSYGVNSTEKGDLSSESTVSRIRTEHFPLTLESARPSHTSQYLCASSERQGFYNEQFFGPGTRLTVL.